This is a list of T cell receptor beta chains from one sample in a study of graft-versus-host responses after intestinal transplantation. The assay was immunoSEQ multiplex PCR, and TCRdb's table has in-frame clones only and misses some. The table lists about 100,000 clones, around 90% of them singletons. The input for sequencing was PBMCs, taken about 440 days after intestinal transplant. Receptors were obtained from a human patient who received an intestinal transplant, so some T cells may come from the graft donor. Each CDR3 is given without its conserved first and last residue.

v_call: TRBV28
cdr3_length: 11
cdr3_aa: ASSFLGTETQY

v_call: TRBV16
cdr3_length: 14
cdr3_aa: ASSLKQTGGPDTQY

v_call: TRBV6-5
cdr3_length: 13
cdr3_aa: ASSYWESGANVLT

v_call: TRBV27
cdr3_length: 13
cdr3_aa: ASSLGRGGAYEQY

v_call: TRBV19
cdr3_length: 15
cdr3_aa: ASSIGGSGSGNQPQH

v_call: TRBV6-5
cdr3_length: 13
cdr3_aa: ASSYSGLQGNGYT

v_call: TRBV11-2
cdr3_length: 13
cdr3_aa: ASSLAADKFYEQY

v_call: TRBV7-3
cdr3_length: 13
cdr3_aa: ASSFGSGDGGELF

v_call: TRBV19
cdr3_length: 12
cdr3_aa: ASSIRGHHYEQY

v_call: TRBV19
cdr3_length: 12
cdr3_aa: ASSKRTGSTEAF

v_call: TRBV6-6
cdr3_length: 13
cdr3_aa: ASRPGVFSSYEQY

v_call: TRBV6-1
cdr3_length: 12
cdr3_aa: ASKTDGPYNEQF

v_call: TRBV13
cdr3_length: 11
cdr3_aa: ASSLGSGQPQH

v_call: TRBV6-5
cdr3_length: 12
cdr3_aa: ASSPPSGGNTIY

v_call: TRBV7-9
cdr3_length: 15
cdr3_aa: ASSSSTADRWSEKLF

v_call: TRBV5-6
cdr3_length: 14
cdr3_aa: ASSPGQGPYNYGYT

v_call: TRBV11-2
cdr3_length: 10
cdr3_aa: ASSLGEGEQY

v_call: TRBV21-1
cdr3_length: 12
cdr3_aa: ASSSRGLCRTLH

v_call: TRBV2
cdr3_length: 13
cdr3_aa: ASSKARGDTGELF

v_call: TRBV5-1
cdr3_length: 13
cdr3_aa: ASSLGGTASYEQY

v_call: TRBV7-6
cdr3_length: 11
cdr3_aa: ASSSQGTETQY

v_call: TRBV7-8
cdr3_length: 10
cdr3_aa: ASSPGGEKLF

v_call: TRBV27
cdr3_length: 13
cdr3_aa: ASRAGPYSNQPQH

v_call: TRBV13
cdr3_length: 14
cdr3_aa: ASSRRTSGFTDTQY

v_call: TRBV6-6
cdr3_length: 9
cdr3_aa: ASSSPYEQY

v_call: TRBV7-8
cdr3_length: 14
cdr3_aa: ASTLFGHLNTGELF

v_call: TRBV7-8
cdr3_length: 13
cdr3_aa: ASTLGTGDTTEAF

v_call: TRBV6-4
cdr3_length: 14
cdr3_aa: ASSSDLLLYSTEAF

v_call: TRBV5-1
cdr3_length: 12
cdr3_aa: ASSPRGEYNEQF

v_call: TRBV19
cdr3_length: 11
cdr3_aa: ASTTRDSYEQY

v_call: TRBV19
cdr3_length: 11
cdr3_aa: ASLQGSHYGYT

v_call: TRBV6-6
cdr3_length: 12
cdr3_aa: ASSYGLHNQPQH

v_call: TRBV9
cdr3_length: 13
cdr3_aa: ASSVGGGSQETQY

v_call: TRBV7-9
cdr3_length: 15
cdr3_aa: ASSLGDIHSGGNTIY

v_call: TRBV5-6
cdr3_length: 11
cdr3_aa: ASSWGGGYGYT

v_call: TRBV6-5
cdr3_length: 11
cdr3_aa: ASSYWQGYEQY

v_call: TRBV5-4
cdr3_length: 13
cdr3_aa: ASSVRGGLPYEQY

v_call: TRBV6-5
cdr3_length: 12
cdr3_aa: ASSYDRGGTEAF

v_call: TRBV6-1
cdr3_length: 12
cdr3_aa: ASSEGWVGDEQF

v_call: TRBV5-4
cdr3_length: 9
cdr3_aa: ALQLDNEQF

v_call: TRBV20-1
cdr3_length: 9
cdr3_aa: SAISSYGYT

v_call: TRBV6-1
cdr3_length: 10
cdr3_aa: ASSGGYNEQF

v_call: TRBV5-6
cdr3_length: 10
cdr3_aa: ASSGRDREAF

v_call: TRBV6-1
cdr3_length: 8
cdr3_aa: ASKGVTQY

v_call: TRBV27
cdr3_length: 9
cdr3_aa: ASSLGAEQY

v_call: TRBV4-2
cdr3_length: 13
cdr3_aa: ASSQGRGATGELF

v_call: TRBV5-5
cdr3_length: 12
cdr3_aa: ASSLRGLDYEQY

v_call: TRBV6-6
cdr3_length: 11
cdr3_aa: ASSFGTGSGYT

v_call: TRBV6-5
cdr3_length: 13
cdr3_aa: ASSSPDRPNYGYT

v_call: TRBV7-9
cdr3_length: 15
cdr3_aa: ASSPVQGGLLSAEAF

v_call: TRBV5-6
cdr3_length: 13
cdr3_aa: ASSRTGQARNGYT

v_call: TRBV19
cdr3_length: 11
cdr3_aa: ASSIVGDQPQH

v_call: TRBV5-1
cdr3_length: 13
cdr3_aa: ASSLFSGLNTEAF